Below are 5 T cell receptor beta chains sequenced from a single sample in a study of beta chain features in type 1 diabetes. General study results and limits: Moderate yet significant TCRB CDR3 shortening was seen in Type 1 diabetes patients in all four CD4+ subsets.

These TCRs' antigens remain unknown. The entirety of the isolated RNA underwent reverse transcription, so expressed TCRB transcripts were sequenced. Clones were read by immunoSEQ multiplex PCR, and TCRdb kept only the in-frame ones, dropping some. The sample holds under 350,000 clones; around 22% are singletons and the top ten take more than 0.009%. Sequences were obtained from naive CD4+ T cells from blood. These receptors came from a woman aged 25 to 39 with type 1 diabetes.

V gene TRBV27 combines with J gene TRBJ1-2; 8 bases match TRBD1. The germline gives CDR1 MNHEY, CDR2 SMNVEV (reference sequence). The CDR3 sequence is 12 residues long. Losses at the gene ends were 6 bases for V and 3 bases for J; bases not matched to a gene: 0. The CDR3 here is CASRTGDYGYTF. For the CDR3, the DNA is TGTGCCAGCAGGACAGGGGACTATGGCTACACCTTC.

This clone came up a few times. The chain uses TRBV29-1 and TRBJ2-3; TRBD2 matches 7 bases. The trim removed 5 bases at V and 1 base at J, leaving 15 bases unmatched. The CDR3 runs 17 residues. Germline V gives CDR1 SQVTM, CDR2 ANQGSEA. The CDR3 nucleotides read TGCAGCGTTCGGGGGAGGGCCGAAGAGTGGGGCACAGATACGCAGTATTTT. Encoded protein: CSVRGRAEEWGTDTQYF.

J is TRBJ2-1 and V is TRBV28; unclear D gene. The CDR3 is made up of 15 amino acids. CDR1 and CDR2 (germline): MDHEN, SYDVKM. Trimming removed 5 bases from V and 8 bases from J, with 19 bases in between. The chain's CDR3 is CASSANLYYRDEQFF. The DNA of the CDR3 is TGTGCCAGCAGTGCAAATCTATACTATCGAGATGAGCAGTTCTTC.

The table lists this clone with a few counts. The chain carries TRBV14 and TRBJ2-1; D gene ambiguous. The germline CDR1 and CDR2 sequences are SGHDN and FVKESK. This CDR3 spans 17 amino acids. The V end lost 0 bases, the J end lost 0 bases, and 12 bases lay between the germline ends. Here the CDR3 reads CASSQERARSSYNEQFF. The CDR3 DNA reads as TGTGCCAGCAGCCAAGAAAGAGCGAGAAGCTCCTACAATGAGCAGTTCTTC.

The chain employs TRBV9 and TRBJ2-3; D remains unclear. V lost 1 base and J 3 bases, leaving 9 bases between the germline ends. This CDR3 spans 14 amino acids. CDR1 SGDLS and CDR2 YYNGEE come from the germline V gene. The CDR3, as DNA: TGTGCCAGCAGCGTACTAGGAATAACAGATACGCAGTATTTT. Protein: CASSVLGITDTQYF.